The 27 T cell receptor beta chains below come from one sample, sequenced in a study of CD8+ T cells in alopecia areata. Reverse transcription of extracted RNA yielded cDNA, which provided the sequencing template. Measured with immunoSEQ multiplex PCR; TCRdb has only the in-frame clones, and not every one. In the table there are about 200,000 clones, less than 45% of which are singletons. The sample's treatment: oral pan-JAK inhibitor, 5-10 mg twice daily. The sample consisted of CD4+ T cells sorted from blood, taken at week 34, from a patient treated with tofacitinib. These receptors all stem from a human donor with alopecia areata.

This clone came up once. This chain links TRBV5-1 with TRBJ2-1; 14 bases agree with TRBD2. V lost 4 bases to trimming and J lost 9 bases; unmatched junction nucleotides: 9. The V gene's germline CDR1 is SGHRS and CDR2 YFSETQ. The CDR3 is 16 residues long. The CDR3 spells CASSPGLAGGLGEQFF. The CDR3 DNA follows: TGCGCCAGCAGCCCTGGACTAGCGGGGGGACTCGGTGAGCAGTTCTTC.

This clone has just a few counts. This chain links TRBV29-1 with TRBJ2-3; TRBD2 matches at 12 bases. CDR3 length: 15 amino acids. CDR1 and CDR2 (germline): SQVTM, ANQGSEA. V gave up 6 bases and J gave up 3 bases; unmatched junction bases: 7. The CDR3 bases are TGCAGCGTCCCTTCGACTAGCGGGAGTACAGATACGCAGTATTTT. Residues: CSVPSTSGSTDTQYF.

This clone was counted a few times. V usage is TRBV11-1 and J usage is TRBJ1-3, with unresolved D. With 2 bases removed from V and 4 bases from J, the gap between germline ends came to 12 bases. The length of the CDR3 is 15 residues. Looked up from germline, CDR1 is SGHAT and CDR2 is FQDESV (reference sequence). This chain's CDR3 is CASSLSQPSGNTIYF. The CDR3 coding sequence is TGTGCCAGCAGCTTATCGCAGCCCTCCGGAAACACCATATATTTT.

The V and J genes are TRBV5-1 and TRBJ2-1; 7 bases line up with TRBD1. The CDR3 runs 16 residues. Germline V gene sequence: CDR1 SGHRS, CDR2 YFSETQ. V shed 0 bases, J shed 1 base, and the junction held 4 bases outside the gene matches. Here the CDR3 DNA reads TGCGCCAGCAGCTTGGGAGGGGGCAGGTCCTACAATGAGCAGTTCTTC. It specifies CASSLGGGRSYNEQFF.

The chain carries TRBV14 and TRBJ2-1; TRBD2 aligns across 10 bases. The CDR3 runs 15 residues. Per germline, CDR1 SGHDN and CDR2 FVKESK. V lost 0 bases to trimming and J lost 12 bases; unmatched junction nucleotides: 8. The CDR3 protein is CASSQDSGSGRRQFF. The CDR3 nucleotides read TGTGCCAGCAGCCAAGATTCAGGTAGCGGGAGGAGGCAGTTCTTC.

The chain carries TRBV4-1 and TRBJ2-3; 11 bases fit TRBD1. This CDR3 comprises 15 residues. Losses at the gene ends were 3 bases for V and 1 base for J; bases not matched to a gene: 0. Germline CDR1 MGHRA, CDR2 YSYEKL. The CDR3 region is CASSQDRGRTDTQYF. CDR3 coding DNA: TGCGCCAGCAGCCAGGACAGGGGGCGCACAGATACGCAGTATTTT.

The chain links TRBV5-1 to TRBJ2-7; 8 bases fit TRBD2. This CDR3 comprises 14 residues. Per germline, CDR1 SGHRS and CDR2 YFSETQ. With V trimmed by 3 bases and J by 2 bases, 4 bases remained unmatched. CDR3 DNA sequence: TGCGCCAGCAGCTCTACTAGCGGACCCTACGAGCAGTACTTC. Translating it yields CASSSTSGPYEQYF.

The chain has TRBV18 and TRBJ2-5; D is undetermined. This CDR3 region has 13 residues. The germline gives CDR1 KGHSH, CDR2 LQKENI. V was shortened by 5 bases and J by 2 bases, with 9 bases between the two germline ends. The CDR3 coding sequence is TGTGCCAGCTCAGCCGGGCAGCAAGAGACCCAGTACTTC. The encoded protein is CASSAGQQETQYF.

Note on this clone: Other DNA sequences of this sample code for an identical CDR3. The V gene is TRBV5-1, the J gene TRBJ2-3; TRBD2 aligns across 8 bases. The germline CDR1 and CDR2 sequences are SGHRS and YFSETQ. After removal of 0 bases from V and 6 bases from J, the junction contained 6 bases not matched to a gene. The CDR3 extends over 15 amino acids. The CDR3 coding sequence is TGCGCCAGCAGCTTGGACGGGAGGGCAGGCGATACGCAGTATTTT. It yields the protein CASSLDGRAGDTQYF.

This clone was picked up a small number of times. The V gene is TRBV29-1, the J gene TRBJ2-7; TRBD2 matches 8 bases. Losses at the gene ends were 4 bases for V and 3 bases for J; bases not matched to a gene: 2. In germline, CDR1 is SQVTM, CDR2 ANQGSEA. The CDR3 spans 12 residues. The CDR3, as DNA: TGCAGCGTTGCTCTAGCGGGCTACGAGCAGTACTTC. Protein: CSVALAGYEQYF.

This clone appeared a few times. The chain joins TRBV5-6 to TRBJ2-5; TRBD1 or TRBD2 may be the D gene (5 bases each). The CDR3 is 14 amino acids. Germline CDR1 SGHDT, CDR2 YYEEEE. V was shortened by 3 bases and J by 5 bases, with 14 bases between the two germline ends. The chain's CDR3 is CASSYGRDGETQYF. In DNA, the CDR3 is TGTGCCAGCAGCTACGGCAGGGACGGGGAGACCCAGTACTTC.

The chain couples TRBV6-5 to TRBJ2-3, with 7 bases that match TRBD2. This CDR3 region has 15 residues. Trimming cost V 6 bases and J 2 bases; bases outside gene matches: 8. Per the germline V gene, CDR1 is MNHEY and CDR2 is SVGAGI. CDR3 DNA: TGTGCCAGCAGCCCTAGCGGACATTACACAGATACGCAGTATTTT. This encodes CASSPSGHYTDTQYF.

The chain links TRBV29-1 to TRBJ1-4; D call uncertain. This CDR3 has 12 amino acids. Deletions cut 4 bases from V and 7 bases from J, with 10 bases between. The germline CDR1 and CDR2 sequences are SQVTM and ANQGSEA. The DNA of the CDR3 is TGCAGCGTTGTTTTCCGAGGTGAAAAACTGTTTTTT. Its translation: CSVVFRGEKLFF.

This clone was observed a handful of times. The CDR3: CASSIGQSYEQYF. In DNA form, the CDR3 reads TGTGCCAGTAGTATCGGACAGTCCTACGAGCAGTACTTC. This rearrangement joins TRBV19 to TRBJ2-7, with D possibly TRBD1 on 6 matching bases. The CDR3 runs 13 residues. Germline values: CDR1 LNHDA, CDR2 SQIVND (reference sequence). V lost 3 bases and J lost 1, with 7 bases in between.

V usage is TRBV6-6 and J usage is TRBJ2-7; a weak D match, TRBD2 (7 bases). The CDR3 extends over 14 amino acids. V shed 11 bases and J shed 0 bases, with 17 bases lying between them. Germline CDR1 is MNHNY and CDR2 is SVGAGI (reference sequence). The CDR3, as DNA: TGTGCCGGACCTGGGGGGGGCAGCTCCTACGAGCAGTACTTC. It specifies CAGPGGGSSYEQYF.

V is TRBV9 and J is TRBJ2-3; unclear D gene. Germline V gene data show CDR1 as SGDLS and CDR2 as YYNGEE. The CDR3 covers 16 residues. V lost 0 bases, J lost 2 bases, and 13 bases lay in between. CDR3 protein: CASSVARPLFTDTQYF. CDR3 nucleotide sequence: TGTGCCAGCAGCGTAGCGAGACCCCTTTTCACAGATACGCAGTATTTT.

The rearrangement uses TRBV5-4 and TRBJ2-1, with TRBD1 identical over 7 bases. The V and J ends lost 0 bases and 9 bases, in that order; junction bases with no gene match: 9. This CDR3 is 15 amino acids long. The germline V gene has CDR1 SGHNT and CDR2 YYREEE (reference sequence). CDR3 residues: CASSLDDRDLGEQFF. For the CDR3, the DNA is TGTGCCAGCAGCTTGGATGACAGGGATTTGGGTGAGCAGTTCTTC.

The chain is built from TRBV23-1 and TRBJ2-1, with TRBD2 identical over 16 bases. TRBV23-1 is marked as an open reading frame, function uncertain. The V gene end was trimmed by 0 bases and the J gene end by 8 bases; junction bases not matched to a gene: 7. The CDR3 extends over 18 amino acids. The CDR3 sequence: CASSQSAGTSGGEHEQFF. CDR3 in DNA: TGCGCCAGCAGTCAATCCGCCGGGACTAGCGGGGGGGAACATGAGCAGTTCTTC.

The chain combines TRBV2 with TRBJ2-7; D gene ambiguous. The CDR3 extends over 15 amino acids. V was clipped by 2 bases and J by 0 bases, with 11 bases between them. The germline V gene has CDR1 SNHLY and CDR2 FYNNEI. The CDR3 coding sequence is TGTGCCAGCAGTGAAATGGCCTTCAGCTCCTACGAGCAGTACTTC. Its translation: CASSEMAFSSYEQYF.

The table lists this clone with a few counts. The V gene is TRBV7-9, the J gene TRBJ2-1; D possibly corresponds to TRBD1 (5 bases). Trimming left V 3 bases short and J 8 bases short, with 8 bases between. CDR1 SEHNR and CDR2 FQNEAQ come from the germline V gene (reference sequence). The CDR3 runs 12 residues. DNA of the CDR3: TGTGCCAGCAGCTTGCAGGGCTATGAGCAGTTCTTC. It yields the protein CASSLQGYEQFF.

V and J are TRBV4-2 and TRBJ2-2; 8 bases align to TRBD1. V lost 7 bases to trimming and J lost 2 bases; unmatched junction nucleotides: 12. Germline lookup yields CDR1 LGHNA and CDR2 YNFKEQ. The CDR3 length is 17 residues. The CDR3 loop is CASTAAQGAGNTGELFF. CDR3 nucleotides: TGTGCCAGCACCGCTGCTCAGGGGGCCGGAAACACCGGGGAGCTGTTTTTT.

V usage is TRBV2 and J usage is TRBJ1-5; possible D gene TRBD1, 6 bases. V lost 4 bases, J lost 1 base, and 11 bases lay in between. CDR3 length equals 15 residues. The germline V gene encodes CDR1 SNHLY and CDR2 FYNNEI. The CDR3, as DNA: TGTGCCAGCAGTGCAGGGGACGGCAGCAATCAGCCCCAGCATTTT. Protein: CASSAGDGSNQPQHF.

The rearrangement uses TRBV4-1 and TRBJ2-3, with D unclear. Germline values: CDR1 MGHRA, CDR2 YSYEKL. The CDR3 totals 14 residues. The V end was cut by 4 bases, the J end by 0 bases, with 8 bases between. The CDR3 loop is CASSPSRSTDTQYF. CDR3 DNA sequence: TGCGCCAGCAGCCCGAGTAGGAGCACAGATACGCAGTATTTT.

The V and J genes are TRBV7-9 and TRBJ2-3; 10 bases map to TRBD2. The CDR3 is 16 residues long. Germline assignment: CDR1 SEHNR and CDR2 FQNEAQ (reference sequence). J gave up 6 bases and V 1 base, and 7 bases lay outside the gene matches. The CDR3 is CASSLVLAGAGDTQYF. In nucleotides, the CDR3 is TGTGCCAGCAGCTTAGTGCTAGCGGGGGCTGGGGATACGCAGTATTTT.

This chain links TRBV19 with TRBJ2-5, with a possible D match to TRBD2 (6 bases). The CDR3 spans 12 residues. Germline assignment: CDR1 LNHDA and CDR2 SQIVND (reference sequence). Trimming left V 5 bases short and J 4 bases short, with 8 bases between. This CDR3 is CASSAGLETQYF. Written as DNA, the CDR3 is TGTGCCAGTAGTGCGGGACTAGAGACCCAGTACTTC.

This clone was found many times. The chain couples TRBV5-1 to TRBJ2-7; D not resolved. Trimming took 0 bases from V and 6 from J, leaving 7 bases between them. Germline loops: CDR1 SGHRS, CDR2 YFSETQ. The CDR3 covers 12 residues. CDR3 loop: CASSLDPAEQYF. DNA of the CDR3: TGCGCCAGCAGCTTGGATCCCGCCGAGCAGTACTTC. Looking up the rest from reference TRBV5-1 and TRBJ2-7 gives the full variable domain: KAGVTQTPRYLIKTRGQQVTLSCSPISGHRSVSWYQQTPGQGLQFLFEYFSETQRNKGNFPGRFSGRQFSNSRSEMNVSTLELGDSALYLCASSLDPAEQYFGPGTRLTVT.

Ten or more counts support this clone. The J gene is TRBJ2-2, the V gene TRBV5-1; D might be TRBD2 (6 bases). CDR1 and CDR2 (germline): SGHRS, YFSETQ. CDR3 length: 14 residues. Between the trimmed V and J ends, which lost 6 bases and 2 bases, there was a span of 11 bases. The CDR3 loop is CASKVGGNTGELFF. DNA for the CDR3: TGCGCCAGCAAGGTCGGGGGAAACACCGGGGAGCTGTTTTTT.